What follows is one TCR beta chain and its context. The target antigen is unknown. The data were taken from a study of T cell responses to AZD1222 COVID-19 vaccine. Findings of the study overall: Among vaccine-associated CD4 TCRs, coverage spanned spike, with dominance at 160-218 and 743-854.

Method: immunoSEQ multiplex PCR; TCRdb's copy keeps in-frame clones and lacks some. The repertoire consists of 110,000 to 150,000 clones, with about nine tenths occurring once and the leading ten covering around 3.6%. The CDR3 extends over 13 amino acids. CDR1 is LNHDA, CDR2 SQIVND, per germline (reference sequence). V gave up 3 bases and J gave up 4 bases; unmatched junction bases: 3. The chain combines TRBV19 with TRBJ2-7, with 7 bases aligning to TRBD1. The TCR was taken from an adult in good health. The sample in question was peripheral blood, obtained on day 0 of AZD1222 vaccination. The CDR3 nucleotides are TGTGCCAGTAGTATGGGACAGAGGTACGAGCAGTACTTC. Its protein product is CASSMGQRYEQYF.